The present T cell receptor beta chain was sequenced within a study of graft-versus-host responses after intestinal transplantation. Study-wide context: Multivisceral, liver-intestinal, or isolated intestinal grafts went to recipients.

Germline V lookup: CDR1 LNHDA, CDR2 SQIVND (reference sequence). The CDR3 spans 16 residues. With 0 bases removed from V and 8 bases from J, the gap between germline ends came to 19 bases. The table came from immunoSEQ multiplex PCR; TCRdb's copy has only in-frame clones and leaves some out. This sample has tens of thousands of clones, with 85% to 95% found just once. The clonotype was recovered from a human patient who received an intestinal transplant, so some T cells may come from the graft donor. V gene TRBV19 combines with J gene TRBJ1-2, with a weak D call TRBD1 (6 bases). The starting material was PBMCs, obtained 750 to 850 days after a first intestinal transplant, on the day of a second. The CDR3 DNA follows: TGTGCCAGTAGTATAGATCACCGACAGGTTGTGGGGGGCTACACCTTC. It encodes CASSIDHRQVVGGYTF.